The 30 T cell receptor beta chains given below trace back to one sample, sequenced in a study of OX40 agonist ivuxolimab in advanced cancers. Receptors were amplified or captured by the immunoSEQ multiplex PCR assay. Drawn from immuneACCESS, this table holds only the in-frame rearrangements with V and J called that TCRdb kept. Clones are partly lost; checked studies trace under half to an unresolved V gene and leave the rest unexplained. The sample table records 25,000 to 35,000 clones; about 88% of these occur just once. Roughly 30% of the sample lies in the top ten. Specimen: CD4+ or CD8+ T cells sorted from blood, collected in a trial of the OX40 agonist ivuxolimab. The source is an adult with an advanced solid tumor such as melanoma, head and neck, liver or kidney cancer.

This chain uses TRBV2 with TRBJ1-1, with no clear D. The CDR3 runs 12 residues. Trimming removed 3 bases at V and 8 bases at J, with 10 bases between. The germline gives CDR1 SNHLY, CDR2 FYNNEI. CDR3 in amino acids: CASSESLGEAFF. CDR3 bases: TGTGCCAGCAGTGAGAGTTTGGGAGAAGCTTTCTTT.

The chain employs TRBV7-6 and TRBJ2-2; 13 nucleotides agree with TRBD2. This CDR3 is 16 amino acids long. Trimming removed 0 bases from V and 6 bases from J; junction bases left unmatched: 1. Germline loops: CDR1 SGHVS, CDR2 FNYEAQ. As DNA, the CDR3 is TGTGCCAGCAGCTTAGCAACTAGCGGGGGGGCCGGGGAGCTGTTTTTT. Translation gives CASSLATSGGAGELFF.

This chain uses TRBV11-2 with TRBJ2-5; 7 bases are shared with TRBD2. The end of the DNA aligns better with TRBJ2-7, so the J call may be wrong. CDR1 is SGHAT, CDR2 FQNNGV, per germline. The CDR3 contains 14 residues. CDR3 loop: CASSLTRLAHEQYF. CDR3 in DNA: TGTGCCAGCAGCTTAACTCGACTAGCCCACGAGCAGTACTTC.

This chain uses TRBV7-9 with TRBJ2-3; 8 positions match TRBD1. V shed 5 bases and J 2 bases; nucleotides not matched to a gene: 3. This CDR3 is built from 14 residues. Germline V CDR1 and CDR2: SEHNR, FQNEAQ (reference sequence). CDR3 in amino acids: CASSRDRSTDTQYF. The CDR3 bases are TGTGCCAGCAGCAGGGACAGGTCCACAGATACGCAGTATTTT.

For the CDR3, the DNA is TGTGCCAGCAGTTATTTGGAACAGAGAGAAGCTTTCTTT. Amino acids: CASSYLEQREAFF. The chain has TRBV6-5 and TRBJ1-1; D not resolved. CDR1 is MNHEY, CDR2 SVGAGI, per germline. The germline V and J ends were trimmed by 3 bases and 8 bases, with 13 bases remaining between them. The CDR3 loop spans 13 amino acids.

The chain carries TRBV27 and TRBJ2-1, with D maybe TRBD1 (6 bases). Trimming shortened V by 5 bases and J by 5 bases, and 16 bases separated the two germline ends. The CDR3 spans 15 residues. Germline values: CDR1 MNHEY, CDR2 SMNVEV (reference sequence). DNA of the CDR3: TGTGCCAGCAGTCCCCTTCCGGGACAACACAATGAGCAGTTCTTC. It codes for CASSPLPGQHNEQFF.

The J gene is TRBJ2-5, the V gene TRBV18, with a weak D call TRBD2 (7 bases). The germline CDR1 and CDR2 sequences are KGHSH and LQKENI. This CDR3 spans 12 amino acids. V gave up 0 bases and J gave up 14 bases, with 13 bases separating them. CDR3 region: CASSPPGGAYYF. CDR3 sequence (DNA): TGTGCCAGCTCACCACCGGGGGGGGCCTACTACTTC.

This chain uses TRBV14 with TRBJ1-4; maybe TRBD1 (5 bases). The CDR3 extends over 19 amino acids. Germline CDR1 SGHDN, CDR2 FVKESK. V dropped 0 bases and J dropped 0 bases, with 17 bases sitting between them. The DNA for the CDR3 is TGTGCCAGCAGCCAAGATCCCAGGGAGTACGGTGCAACTAATGAAAAACTGTTTTTT. Its protein is CASSQDPREYGATNEKLFF.

V and J are TRBV9 and TRBJ2-1, with 9 bases aligning to TRBD2. Trimming removed 0 bases from V and 5 bases from J; junction bases left unmatched: 6. This CDR3 has 16 amino acids. CDR1 is SGDLS, CDR2 YYNGEE, per germline. In DNA form, the CDR3 reads TGTGCCAGCAGCGTAGTGGCGGGGGGGCTCCACAATGAGCAGTTCTTC. Its protein product is CASSVVAGGLHNEQFF.

The chain joins TRBV9 to TRBJ2-5; 7 bases match TRBD2. Germline V lookup: CDR1 SGDLS, CDR2 YYNGEE. V dropped 5 bases and J dropped 4; count of bases not matched to a gene: 5. This CDR3 comprises 13 residues. In nucleotides, the CDR3 is TGTGCCAGCAGTCGGGGGGTGGGAGAGACCCAGTACTTC. Amino acid sequence: CASSRGVGETQYF.

The V call is TRBV6-5, the J call TRBJ2-3; D may be TRBD2 (5 bases). CDR1 is MNHEY and CDR2 is SVGAGI in the germline V gene. The length of the CDR3 is 15 residues. Between the trimmed V and J ends, which lost 4 bases and 1 base, there was a span of 12 bases. CDR3 DNA: TGTGCCAGCAGTTCTGGGGAGTCGGGCACAGATACGCAGTATTTT. It is translated as CASSSGESGTDTQYF.

The V and J genes are TRBV5-6 and TRBJ2-5; 8 positions agree with TRBD1. CDR1 and CDR2 from the germline V gene are SGHDT and YYEEEE. J gave up 7 bases and V 4 bases, and 6 bases lay outside the gene matches. This CDR3 is 13 amino acids long. The chain's CDR3 is CASSHDRGWTQYF. The DNA for the CDR3 is TGTGCCAGCAGCCATGACAGGGGATGGACCCAGTACTTC.

Only a few counts were recorded for this clone. The rearrangement uses TRBV27 and TRBJ2-3, with D uncertain. This CDR3 comprises 16 residues. Germline CDR1 reads MNHEY; CDR2 reads SMNVEV (reference sequence). V was pared by 0 bases and J by 7 bases, with 17 bases between. In DNA form, the CDR3 reads TGTGCCAGCAGTTTATCCTTCCATCTTCGACCCTATACGCAGTATTTT. Amino acid sequence: CASSLSFHLRPYTQYF.

This clone was detected once. The gene calls are TRBV28 and TRBJ2-7; D perhaps matches TRBD1 (5 bases). Trimming removed 7 bases at V and 5 bases at J, with 18 bases between. The CDR3 contains 14 residues. Germline V gene lookup returns CDR1 MDHEN and CDR2 SYDVKM. This chain's CDR3 is CASTPDQGWDEQYF. The CDR3 bases are TGTGCCAGCACCCCCGACCAGGGCTGGGACGAGCAGTACTTC.

The chain combines TRBV29-1 with TRBJ2-7, with D perhaps matching TRBD2 (6 bases). The CDR3 is 12 residues long. Germline lookup yields CDR1 SQVTM and CDR2 ANQGSEA. V dropped 3 bases and J dropped 6 bases, with 12 bases sitting between them. CDR3 in amino acids: CSVEFTGVEQYF. The CDR3 nucleotides are TGCAGCGTTGAGTTTACGGGGGTCGAGCAGTACTTC.

V gene TRBV6-1 combines with J gene TRBJ2-7, with D unclear. V was pared by 1 base and J by 2 bases, with 9 bases between. Germline values: CDR1 MNHNS, CDR2 SASEGT. This CDR3 region has 14 residues. This CDR3 is CASSEVSLAYEQYF. The CDR3, as DNA: TGTGCCAGCAGTGAAGTCAGTCTCGCCTACGAGCAGTACTTC.

The chain links TRBV15 to TRBJ1-2, with 7 bases fitting TRBD1. The CDR3 runs to 16 residues. Per the germline V gene, CDR1 is LNHNV and CDR2 is YYDKDF (reference sequence). Germline trimming cut 0 bases from V and 3 bases from J; bases unmatched to any gene: 7. The CDR3 reads CATSRDGTENYYGYTF. CDR3 coding DNA: TGTGCCACCAGCAGAGACGGGACAGAAAATTACTATGGCTACACCTTC.

This clone was detected once. The V gene is TRBV4-1, the J gene TRBJ1-3, with TRBD1 matching 7 bases. Losses at the gene ends were 5 bases for V and 3 bases for J; bases not matched to a gene: 7. This CDR3 region has 15 residues. Looked up from germline, CDR1 is MGHRA and CDR2 is YSYEKL. The CDR3 spells CASSIDRAGGNTIYF. CDR3 DNA sequence: TGCGCCAGCAGCATCGACAGGGCTGGTGGAAACACCATATATTTT.

The chain couples TRBV9 to TRBJ2-2, with TRBD1 matching 8 bases. Germline lookup yields CDR1 SGDLS and CDR2 YYNGEE. CDR3 length equals 16 residues. With 2 bases clipped from V and 6 bases from J, the junction kept 9 bases outside the gene matches. The CDR3 DNA reads as TGTGCCAGCAGCGTTTCGACAGGGGAAATAGCCGGGGAGCTGTTTTTT. It codes for CASSVSTGEIAGELFF.

This clone is labeled as medium-sized. V is TRBV10-1 and J is TRBJ2-3; a weak D match, TRBD2 (5 bases). Germline assignment: CDR1 WNHNN and CDR2 SYGVQD (reference sequence). Trimming left V 8 bases short and J 5 bases short, with 11 bases between. The CDR3 is made up of 12 amino acids. CDR3: CASGEAGDTQYF. DNA for the CDR3: TGCGCCAGCGGCGAGGCGGGAGATACGCAGTATTTT.

The V call is TRBV11-3, the J call TRBJ2-1; D may be TRBD2 (6 bases). Per the germline V gene, CDR1 is SGHNT and CDR2 is YENEEA. V was trimmed by 5 bases and J by 8 bases, leaving 16 bases between them. This CDR3 is built from 14 residues. The CDR3 reads CASSDSAGSDEQFF. The CDR3 bases are TGTGCCAGCAGCGATTCGGCCGGGAGCGATGAGCAGTTCTTC.

This clone was seen once. This chain joins TRBV9 and TRBJ2-3; D ambiguous. CDR3 length equals 14 residues. V dropped 0 bases and J dropped 5 bases, with 10 bases sitting between them. From germline, CDR1 is SGDLS and CDR2 YYNGEE. DNA of the CDR3: TGTGCCAGCAGCGTAGGTGGAGCCGGAGATACGCAGTATTTT. This gives the protein CASSVGGAGDTQYF.

The chain couples TRBV5-4 to TRBJ2-3, with D possibly matching TRBD1 (5 bases). CDR3 length: 15 residues. Trimming removed 2 bases at V and 4 bases at J, with 14 bases between. Germline assignment: CDR1 SGHNT and CDR2 YYREEE (reference sequence). CDR3 in amino acids: CASSLWTRKADTQYF. The CDR3 DNA reads TGTGCCAGCAGCTTATGGACAAGAAAAGCAGATACGCAGTATTTT.

V gene TRBV4-1 combines with J gene TRBJ2-7, with D perhaps matching TRBD1 (6 bases). The CDR3 is 14 residues long. V gave up 3 bases and J gave up 6 bases, with 15 bases separating them. Germline V gives CDR1 MGHRA, CDR2 YSYEKL. Here the CDR3 reads CASSQKPQGGEQYF. CDR3 DNA: TGCGCCAGCAGCCAGAAACCACAGGGCGGCGAGCAGTACTTC.

This clone appeared a few times. The chain employs TRBV10-3 and TRBJ2-7; TRBD1 is a possible D gene (5 bases). Germline V CDR1 and CDR2: ENHRY, SYGVKD. CDR3 length: 14 residues. Trimming stripped 3 bases from V and 4 bases from J, with 13 bases between. For the CDR3, the DNA is TGTGCCATCAGTGATCCTGGGGCAGCGTACGAGCAGTACTTC. As protein: CAISDPGAAYEQYF.

J is TRBJ2-7 and V is TRBV7-2, with D possibly matching TRBD1 (5 bases). V lost 5 bases, J lost 3 bases, and 23 bases lay in between. The CDR3 is 17 amino acids. Germline V gives CDR1 SGHTA, CDR2 FQGNSA. In nucleotides, the CDR3 is TGTGCCAGCAGCCGTGGGCTAGGGGCCCCTTTGAACTACGAGCAGTACTTC. Translation: CASSRGLGAPLNYEQYF.

V usage is TRBV27 and J usage is TRBJ2-7; 10 positions agree with TRBD1. The CDR3 contains 17 residues. Germline CDR1 reads MNHEY; CDR2 reads SMNVEV (reference sequence). J gave up 3 bases and V 5 bases, and 13 bases lay outside the gene matches. DNA for the CDR3: TGTGCCAGCAGTGGTGACAGGGGGCAATTTGGCAACTACGAGCAGTACTTC. Translation: CASSGDRGQFGNYEQYF.

The chain employs TRBV6-5 and TRBJ2-5; D is ambiguous. V lost 3 bases and J lost 0, with 11 bases in between. Germline lookup yields CDR1 MNHEY and CDR2 SVGAGI. The CDR3 is 15 residues long. The CDR3 loop reads CASSYLDQYQETQYF. The CDR3 DNA follows: TGTGCCAGCAGTTATCTGGACCAGTACCAAGAGACCCAGTACTTC.

The chain recombines TRBV6-1 with TRBJ2-7; TRBD2 agrees at 8 bases. With V trimmed by 2 bases and J by 1 base, 4 bases remained unmatched. The CDR3 runs 15 residues. CDR1 and CDR2 (germline): MNHNS, SASEGT. The CDR3 coding sequence is TGTGCCAGCAGTGAAACGGTAGCGGGGTCCTACGAGCAGTACTTC. Translated, it gives CASSETVAGSYEQYF.

The chain carries TRBV18 and TRBJ2-3; D not certain. Germline assignment: CDR1 KGHSH and CDR2 LQKENI. The V end was cut by 2 bases, the J end by 10 bases, with 22 bases between. The CDR3 totals 16 residues. CDR3 DNA: TGTGCCAGCTCACCAAACGGTCGGGCACAGATGGAGCCGCAGTATTTT. It is translated as CASSPNGRAQMEPQYF.